The rows below give T cell receptor beta chains drawn from one sample of a study of T cells in Graves' hyperthyroidism and ophthalmopathy. MiXCR, applied by TCRdb to the multiplex PCR reads, yields one record per CDR3 protein. The repertoire consists of about 96,000 distinct CDR3 sequences, with just over 50% occurring once and the leading ten covering 27%. The sequenced sample was blood. Source of these receptors: a middle-aged woman with Graves' hyperthyroidism. CDR3s include the opening cysteine and the closing phenylalanine or tryptophan. Each record gives: V gene, CDR3 length, D gene, clone size, J gene, CDR3 DNA, CDR3 protein. The D gene is left open where the match is weak. Expanded clones are given a class, and other clones once, few, many or no size at all.

V gene: TRBV7-8
CDR3 length: 15
D gene: -
clone size: -
J gene: TRBJ2-6
CDR3 DNA: TGTGCCAGCAGCTTATTCTTTCACGGGGCCAACGTCCTGACTTTC
CDR3 protein: CASSLFFHGANVLTF

V gene: TRBV7-9
CDR3 length: 12
D gene: -
clone size: -
J gene: TRBJ2-5
CDR3 DNA: TGCGCCAGCAGCCCCCTCGGGGGAACCCAGTACTTC
CDR3 protein: CASSPLGGTQYF

V gene: TRBV2
CDR3 length: 14
D gene: TRBD1
clone size: once
J gene: TRBJ1-1
CDR3 DNA: TGTGCCAGCAGTGAGGCGACAGGGACTAATGAAGCTTTCTTT
CDR3 protein: CASSEATGTNEAFF

V gene: TRBV5-1
CDR3 length: 14
D gene: -
clone size: few
J gene: TRBJ2-3
CDR3 DNA: TGCGCCAGCAGCTTGTCGGCCCACACAGATACGCAGTATTTT
CDR3 protein: CASSLSAHTDTQYF

V gene: TRBV7-9
CDR3 length: 15
D gene: TRBD2
clone size: -
J gene: TRBJ2-7
CDR3 DNA: TGTGCCAGCAGCCAAGATATGGCGGGGGGTTACGAGCAGTACTTC
CDR3 protein: CASSQDMAGGYEQYF

V gene: TRBV29-1
CDR3 length: 13
D gene: -
clone size: medium-sized
J gene: TRBJ2-2
CDR3 DNA: TGCAGCGTTCGAGACTGGAACACCGGGGAGCTGTTTTTT
CDR3 protein: CSVRDWNTGELFF

V gene: TRBV24-1
CDR3 length: 13
D gene: -
clone size: many
J gene: TRBJ1-4
CDR3 DNA: TGTGCCACCAGTGCAACAGGGACAGAAAAACTGTTTTTT
CDR3 protein: CATSATGTEKLFF

V gene: TRBV9
CDR3 length: 13
D gene: TRBD1
clone size: few
J gene: TRBJ1-2
CDR3 DNA: TGTGCCAGCTCGCCTCGACAGGGCTATGGCTACACCTTC
CDR3 protein: CASSPRQGYGYTF

V gene: TRBV20-1
CDR3 length: 10
D gene: TRBD2
clone size: -
J gene: TRBJ2-7
CDR3 DNA: TGCAGTCCTGGGACTAGCGGGAGCAGTTTC
CDR3 protein: CSPGTSGSSF

V gene: TRBV29-1
CDR3 length: 12
D gene: TRBD1
clone size: many
J gene: TRBJ2-6
CDR3 DNA: TGCAGCGTAGGAACAGGGGGCAACGTCCTGACTTTC
CDR3 protein: CSVGTGGNVLTF